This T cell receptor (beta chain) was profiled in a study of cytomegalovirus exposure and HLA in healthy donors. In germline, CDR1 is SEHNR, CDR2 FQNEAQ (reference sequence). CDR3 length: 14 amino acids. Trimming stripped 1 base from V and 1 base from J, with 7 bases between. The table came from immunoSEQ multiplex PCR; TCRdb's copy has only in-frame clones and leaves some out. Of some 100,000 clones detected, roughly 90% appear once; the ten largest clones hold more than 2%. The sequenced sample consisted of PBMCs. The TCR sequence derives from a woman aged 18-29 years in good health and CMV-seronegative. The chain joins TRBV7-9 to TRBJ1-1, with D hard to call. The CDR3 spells CASSLGHQNTEAFF. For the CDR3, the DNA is TGTGCCAGCAGCTTAGGACACCAGAACACTGAAGCTTTCTTT.